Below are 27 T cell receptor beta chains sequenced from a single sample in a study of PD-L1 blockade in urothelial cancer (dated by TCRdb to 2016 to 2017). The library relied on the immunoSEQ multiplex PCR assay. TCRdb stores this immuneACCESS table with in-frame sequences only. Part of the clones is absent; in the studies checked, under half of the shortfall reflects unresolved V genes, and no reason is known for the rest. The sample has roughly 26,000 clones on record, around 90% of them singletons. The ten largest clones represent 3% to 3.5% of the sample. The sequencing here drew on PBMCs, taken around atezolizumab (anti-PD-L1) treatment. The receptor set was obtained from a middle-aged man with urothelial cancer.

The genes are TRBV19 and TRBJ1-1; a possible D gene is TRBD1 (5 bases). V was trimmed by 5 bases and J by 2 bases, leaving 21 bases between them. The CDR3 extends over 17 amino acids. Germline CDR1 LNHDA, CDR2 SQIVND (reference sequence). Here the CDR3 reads CASSVGQGLGANTEAFF. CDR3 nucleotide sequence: TGTGCCAGTAGTGTAGGGCAGGGCTTGGGCGCAAACACTGAAGCTTTCTTT.

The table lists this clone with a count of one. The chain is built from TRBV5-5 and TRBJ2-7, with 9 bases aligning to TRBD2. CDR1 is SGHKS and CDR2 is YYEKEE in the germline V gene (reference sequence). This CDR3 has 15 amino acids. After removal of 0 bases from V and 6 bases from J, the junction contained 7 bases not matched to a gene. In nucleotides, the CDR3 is TGTGCCAGCAGCTTGGACACAGCGGGGGGCCGCGAGCAGTACTTC. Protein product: CASSLDTAGGREQYF.

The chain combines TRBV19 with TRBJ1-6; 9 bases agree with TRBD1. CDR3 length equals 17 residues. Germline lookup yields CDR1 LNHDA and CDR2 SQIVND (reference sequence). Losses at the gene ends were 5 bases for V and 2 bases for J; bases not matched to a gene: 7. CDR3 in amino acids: CASSPPTGGTYNSPLHF. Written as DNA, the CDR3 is TGTGCCAGTAGTCCTCCGACAGGGGGAACCTATAATTCACCCCTCCACTTT.

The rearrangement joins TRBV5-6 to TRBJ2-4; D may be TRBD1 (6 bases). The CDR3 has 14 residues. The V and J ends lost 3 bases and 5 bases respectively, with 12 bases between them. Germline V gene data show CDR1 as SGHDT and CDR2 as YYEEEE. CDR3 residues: CASSSGTMQNIQYF. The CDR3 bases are TGTGCCAGCAGCTCCGGGACAATGCAAAACATTCAGTACTTC.

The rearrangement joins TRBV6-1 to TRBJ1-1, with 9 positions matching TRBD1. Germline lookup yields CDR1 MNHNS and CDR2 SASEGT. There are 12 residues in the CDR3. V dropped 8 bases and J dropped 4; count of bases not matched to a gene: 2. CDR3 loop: CASGTGTTEAFF. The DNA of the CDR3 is TGTGCCAGCGGGACAGGGACCACTGAAGCTTTCTTT.

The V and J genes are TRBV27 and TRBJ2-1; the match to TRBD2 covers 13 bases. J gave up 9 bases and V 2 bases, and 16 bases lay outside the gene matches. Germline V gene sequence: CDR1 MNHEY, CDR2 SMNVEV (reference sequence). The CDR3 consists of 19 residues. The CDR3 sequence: CASSLTLGLAGIGTGEQFF. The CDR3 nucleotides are TGTGCCAGCAGTTTAACACTGGGACTAGCGGGAATAGGCACTGGTGAGCAGTTCTTC.

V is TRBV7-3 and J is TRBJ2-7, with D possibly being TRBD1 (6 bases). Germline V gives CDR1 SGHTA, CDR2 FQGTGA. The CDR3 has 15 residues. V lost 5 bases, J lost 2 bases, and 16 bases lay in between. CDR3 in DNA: TGTGCCAGCAGCGAACAGGGAGTTTTCCCCTACGAGCAGTACTTC. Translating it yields CASSEQGVFPYEQYF.

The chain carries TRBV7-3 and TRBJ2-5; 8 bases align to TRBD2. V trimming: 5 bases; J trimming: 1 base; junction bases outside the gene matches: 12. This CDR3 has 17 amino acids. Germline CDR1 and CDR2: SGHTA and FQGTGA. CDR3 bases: TGTGCCAGCAGCCCCGGGAGGGGAGGGCGGATCCAAGAGACCCAGTACTTC. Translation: CASSPGRGGRIQETQYF.

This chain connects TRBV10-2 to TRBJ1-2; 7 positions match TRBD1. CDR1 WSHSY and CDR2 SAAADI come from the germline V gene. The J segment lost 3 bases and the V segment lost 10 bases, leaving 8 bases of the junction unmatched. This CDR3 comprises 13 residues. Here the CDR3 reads CATTDRRDYGYTF. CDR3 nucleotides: TGCGCCACTACGGACAGGAGAGACTATGGCTACACCTTC.

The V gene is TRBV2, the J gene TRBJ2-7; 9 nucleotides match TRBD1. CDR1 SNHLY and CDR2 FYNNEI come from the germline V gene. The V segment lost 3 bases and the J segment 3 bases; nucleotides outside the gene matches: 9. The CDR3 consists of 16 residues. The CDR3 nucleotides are TGTGCCAGCAGTGACCCCGGGACAGGGATGAACTACGAGCAGTACTTC. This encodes CASSDPGTGMNYEQYF.

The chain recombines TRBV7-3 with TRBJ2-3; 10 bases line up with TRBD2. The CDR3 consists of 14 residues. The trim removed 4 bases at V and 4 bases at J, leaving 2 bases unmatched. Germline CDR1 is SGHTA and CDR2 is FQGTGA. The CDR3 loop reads CASSWTSGPDTQYF. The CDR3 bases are TGTGCCAGCAGCTGGACTAGCGGTCCAGATACGCAGTATTTT.

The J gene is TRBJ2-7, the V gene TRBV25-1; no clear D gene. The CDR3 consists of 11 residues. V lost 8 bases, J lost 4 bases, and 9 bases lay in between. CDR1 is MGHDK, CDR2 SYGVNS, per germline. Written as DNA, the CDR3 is TGTGCCAGCTCAGCACAGTACGAGCAGTACTTC. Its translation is CASSAQYEQYF.

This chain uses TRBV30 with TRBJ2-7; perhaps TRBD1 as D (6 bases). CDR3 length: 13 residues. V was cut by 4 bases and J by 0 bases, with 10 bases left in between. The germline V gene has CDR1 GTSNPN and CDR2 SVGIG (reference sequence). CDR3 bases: TGTGCCTGGACTCAGGGGTTCTCCTACGAGCAGTACTTC. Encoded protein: CAWTQGFSYEQYF. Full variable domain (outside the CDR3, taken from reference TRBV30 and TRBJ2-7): SQTIHQWPATLVQPVGSPLSLECTVEGTSNPNLYWYRQAAGRGLQLLFYSVGIGQISSEVPQNLSASRPQDRQFILSSKKLLLSDSGFYLCAWTQGFSYEQYFGPGTRLTVT.

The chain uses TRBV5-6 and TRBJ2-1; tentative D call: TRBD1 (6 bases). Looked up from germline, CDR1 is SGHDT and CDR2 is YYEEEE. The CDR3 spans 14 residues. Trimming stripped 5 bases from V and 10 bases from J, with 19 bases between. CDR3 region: CASSVGHRYDEQFF. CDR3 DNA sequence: TGTGCCAGCAGTGTGGGACACAGATACGACGAGCAGTTCTTC.

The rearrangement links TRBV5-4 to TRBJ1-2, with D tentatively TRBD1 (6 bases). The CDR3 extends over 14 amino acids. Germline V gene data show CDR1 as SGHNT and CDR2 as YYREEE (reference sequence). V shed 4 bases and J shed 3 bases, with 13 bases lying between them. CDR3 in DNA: TGTGCCAGCAGCGCGCCCAGGGGAGACTATGGCTACACCTTC. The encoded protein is CASSAPRGDYGYTF. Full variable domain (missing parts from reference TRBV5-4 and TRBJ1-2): ETGVTQSPTHLIKTRGQQVTLRCSSQSGHNTVSWYQQALGQGPQFIFQYYREEENGRGNFPPRFSGLQFPNYSSELNVNALELDDSALYLCASSAPRGDYGYTFGSGTRLTVV.

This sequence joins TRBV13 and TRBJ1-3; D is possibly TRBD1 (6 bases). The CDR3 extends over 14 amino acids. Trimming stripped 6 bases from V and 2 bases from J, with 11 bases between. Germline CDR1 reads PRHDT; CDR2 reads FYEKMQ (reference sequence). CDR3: CASRREGAGNTIYF. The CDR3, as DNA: TGTGCCAGCAGGAGGGAGGGGGCTGGAAACACCATATATTTT.

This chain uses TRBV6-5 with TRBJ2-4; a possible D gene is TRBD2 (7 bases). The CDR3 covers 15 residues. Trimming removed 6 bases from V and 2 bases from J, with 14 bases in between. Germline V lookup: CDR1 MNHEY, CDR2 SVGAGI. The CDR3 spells CASSPRGASKNIQYF. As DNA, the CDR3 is TGTGCCAGCAGCCCACGGGGGGCTTCCAAAAACATTCAGTACTTC.

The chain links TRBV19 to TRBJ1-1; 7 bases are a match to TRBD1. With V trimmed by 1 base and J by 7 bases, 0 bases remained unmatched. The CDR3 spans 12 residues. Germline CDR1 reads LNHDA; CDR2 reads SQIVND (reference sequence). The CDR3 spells CASSIGQGEAFF. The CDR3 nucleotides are TGTGCCAGTAGTATAGGACAGGGTGAAGCTTTCTTT.

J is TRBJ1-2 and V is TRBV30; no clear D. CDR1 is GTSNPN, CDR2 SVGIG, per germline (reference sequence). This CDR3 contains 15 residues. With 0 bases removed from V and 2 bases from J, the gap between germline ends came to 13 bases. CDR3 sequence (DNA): TGTGCCTGGAGTGTACTAGGTACCAAGAACTATGGCTACACCTTC. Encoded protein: CAWSVLGTKNYGYTF.

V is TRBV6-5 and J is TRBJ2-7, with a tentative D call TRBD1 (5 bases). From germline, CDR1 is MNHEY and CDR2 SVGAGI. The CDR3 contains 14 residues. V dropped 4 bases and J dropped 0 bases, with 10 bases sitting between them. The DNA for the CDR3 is TGTGCCAGCAGTTGGGTTAGGGGCTCCTACGAGCAGTACTTC. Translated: CASSWVRGSYEQYF.

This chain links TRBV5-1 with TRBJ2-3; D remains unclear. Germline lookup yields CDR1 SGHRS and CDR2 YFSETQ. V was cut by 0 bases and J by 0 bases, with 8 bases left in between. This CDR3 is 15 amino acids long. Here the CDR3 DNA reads TGCGCCAGCAGCTTGGGACGACTTAGCACAGATACGCAGTATTTT. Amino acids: CASSLGRLSTDTQYF.

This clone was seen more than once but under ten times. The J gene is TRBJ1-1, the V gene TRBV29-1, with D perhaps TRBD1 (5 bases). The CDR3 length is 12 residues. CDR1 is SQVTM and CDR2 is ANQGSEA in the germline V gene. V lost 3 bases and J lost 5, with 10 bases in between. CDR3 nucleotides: TGCAGCGTTGACAGGGTAGGTACTGAAGCTTTCTTT. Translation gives CSVDRVGTEAFF.

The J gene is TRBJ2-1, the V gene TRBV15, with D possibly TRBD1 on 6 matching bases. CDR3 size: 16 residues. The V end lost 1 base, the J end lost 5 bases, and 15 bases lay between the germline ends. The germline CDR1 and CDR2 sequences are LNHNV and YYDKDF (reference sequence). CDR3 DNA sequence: TGTGCCACCAGCAGAGTCGGCAGGGGCTCGGACAATGAGCAGTTCTTC. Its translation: CATSRVGRGSDNEQFF.

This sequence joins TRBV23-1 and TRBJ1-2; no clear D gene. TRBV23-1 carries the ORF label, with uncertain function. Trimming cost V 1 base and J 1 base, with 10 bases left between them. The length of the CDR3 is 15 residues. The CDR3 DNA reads TGCGCCAGCAGTCAATGTACAACCCTTAACTATGGCTACACCTTC. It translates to CASSQCTTLNYGYTF.

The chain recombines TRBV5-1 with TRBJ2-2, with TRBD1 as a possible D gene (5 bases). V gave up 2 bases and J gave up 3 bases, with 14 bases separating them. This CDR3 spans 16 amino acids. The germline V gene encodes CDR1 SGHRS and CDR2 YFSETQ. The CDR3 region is CASSFVREYDTGELFF. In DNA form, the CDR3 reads TGCGCCAGCAGCTTCGTCAGGGAATATGACACCGGGGAGCTGTTTTTT.

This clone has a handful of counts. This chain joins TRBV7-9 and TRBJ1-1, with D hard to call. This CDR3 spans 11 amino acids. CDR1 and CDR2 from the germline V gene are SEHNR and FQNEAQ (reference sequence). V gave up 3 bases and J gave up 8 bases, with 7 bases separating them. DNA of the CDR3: TGTGCCAGCAGCTTTAACAGCGAAGCTTTCTTT. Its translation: CASSFNSEAFF.

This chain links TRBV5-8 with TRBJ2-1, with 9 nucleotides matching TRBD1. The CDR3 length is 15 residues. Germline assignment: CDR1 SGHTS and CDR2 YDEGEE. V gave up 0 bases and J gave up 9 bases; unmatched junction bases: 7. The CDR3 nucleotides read TGTGCCAGCAGCTTGGGCGGGACAGGGTCGAGTGAGCAGTTCTTC. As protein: CASSLGGTGSSEQFF.